The 30 T cell receptor beta chains given below trace back to one sample, sequenced in a study of Graves' ophthalmopathy and Graves' hyperthyroidism. TCR beta CDR3 amplification used RNA transcripts. First-round RT-PCR used HTBI primers; second-round multiplex PCR followed. MiXCR, applied by TCRdb to the multiplex PCR reads, yields one record per CDR3 protein. The sample includes about 25,000 distinct CDR3 sequences, roughly 50% of them seen just once. Sequenced sample: peripheral blood. The receptor source for this set is an adult woman with stable Graves' hyperthyroidism.

Comments on this clonotype: No conserved phenylalanine or tryptophan ends this CDR3, so it is likely a read error. The chain links TRBV11-2 to TRBJ2-1; the match to TRBD1 covers 10 bases. Trimming removed 4 bases from V and 8 bases from J; junction bases left unmatched: 11. The CDR3 length is 16 residues. The germline V gene has CDR1 SGHAT and CDR2 FQNNGV. The CDR3, as DNA: TGTGCCAGCAGCTCCCGGTTCGGACAGGGGGGCGATGAGCAGTTCCTC. It specifies CASSSRFGQGGDEQFL.

This chain uses TRBV7-9 with TRBJ2-5; D not certain. The length of the CDR3 is 14 residues. Trimming removed 3 bases at V and 5 bases at J, with 13 bases between. The germline V gene has CDR1 SEHNR and CDR2 FQNEAQ (reference sequence). The CDR3 bases are TGTGCCAGCAGCTTCTTGGGTCAGTGGGAGACCCAGTACTTC. It codes for CASSFLGQWETQYF.

To note about this clonotype: A much larger clone is a single base away; this may be a read error. The V gene is TRBV18, the J gene TRBJ2-3, with D tentatively TRBD1 (7 bases). The CDR3 length is 13 residues. Germline values: CDR1 KGHSH, CDR2 LQKENI. In DNA, the CDR3 is TGTGCCAGCTCAACGACAGGGACTGATACGCAGTGTTTT. Translated, it gives CASSTTGTDTQCF.

The chain joins TRBV7-9 to TRBJ1-4; D is unresolved. The V and J ends lost 2 bases and 8 bases respectively, with 9 bases between them. The CDR3 runs to 13 residues. Germline V gene data show CDR1 as SEHNR and CDR2 as FQNEAQ (reference sequence). The CDR3, as DNA: TGTGCCAGCAGCTTAAACTCCGGCGAAAAACTGTTTTTT. It translates to CASSLNSGEKLFF.

This clonotype came up once. V and J are TRBV5-6 and TRBJ1-1, with a tentative D call TRBD1 (5 bases). V shed 4 bases and J shed 2 bases, with 12 bases lying between them. The CDR3 length is 14 residues. The V gene's germline CDR1 is SGHDT and CDR2 YYEEEE. In DNA, the CDR3 is TGTGCCAGCAGCCGAAGACAGATAAACACTGAAGCTTTCTTT. Its translation is CASSRRQINTEAFF. The complete variable domain, with remaining parts taken from reference TRBV5-6 and TRBJ1-1, reads DAGVTQSPTHLIKTRGQQVTLRCSPKSGHDTVSWYQQALGQGPQFIFQYYEEEERQRGNFPDRFSGHQFPNYSSELNVNALLLGDSALYLCASSRRQINTEAFFGQGTRLTVV.

V gene TRBV9 combines with J gene TRBJ1-1, with 8 bases that match TRBD1. This CDR3 is built from 16 residues. V shed 0 bases and J 5 bases; nucleotides not matched to a gene: 9. The germline V gene encodes CDR1 SGDLS and CDR2 YYNGEE. This CDR3 is CASSVDWGGQGTEAFF. CDR3 coding DNA: TGTGCCAGCAGCGTAGATTGGGGAGGACAGGGAACTGAAGCTTTCTTT.

The sample holds many counts of this clonotype. The chain couples TRBV6-5 to TRBJ1-1; TRBD1 might be the D (5 bases). CDR3 length: 13 amino acids. V lost 2 bases, J lost 1 base, and 5 bases lay in between. CDR1 and CDR2 (germline): MNHEY, SVGAGI. CDR3 amino acids: CASSYGGNTEAFF. The CDR3 bases are TGTGCCAGCAGTTACGGGGGGAACACTGAAGCTTTCTTT.

This clonotype was seen many times. The chain uses TRBV13 and TRBJ1-4; a weak D match, TRBD1 (5 bases). Trimming took 7 bases from V and 2 from J, leaving 11 bases between them. Germline V gene lookup returns CDR1 PRHDT and CDR2 FYEKMQ (reference sequence). The length of the CDR3 is 14 residues. The CDR3 DNA follows: TGTGCCAGCAAAAAGAGGGGCACTAATGAAAAACTGTTTTTT. Its protein product is CASKKRGTNEKLFF. Full variable domain (rest looked up from reference TRBV13 and TRBJ1-4): AAGVIQSPRHLIKEKRETATLKCYPIPRHDTVYWYQQGPGQDPQFLISFYEKMQSDKGSIPDRFSAQQFSDYHSELNMSSLELGDSALYFCASKKRGTNEKLFFGSGTQLSVL.

About this clonotype itself: A read error may produce the germline difference seen at one junction end. This chain links TRBV19 with TRBJ2-1, with D unresolved. In germline, CDR1 is LNHDA, CDR2 SQIVND (reference sequence). This CDR3 is 11 amino acids long. This CDR3 reads CASGIRSEQFF. In nucleotides, the CDR3 is TGTGCCAGTGGTATCCGAAGTGAGCAGTTCTTC.

Notes on this clonotype: The conserved phenylalanine or tryptophan normally closing the CDR3 is absent here, so this likely arose from a read error. It is unclear where the CDR3 begins or ends on the DNA, so no DNA is shown, and the CDR3 is as TCRdb lists it. The chain couples TRBV10-1 to TRBJ2-2; the D call TRBD2 from the table was never checked on the DNA. The CDR3 is 14 amino acids in total, end residues counted. CDR1 is WNHNN, CDR2 SYGVQD, per germline (reference sequence). The CDR3 spells CASSSPGGHRGAVV.

This clonotype was detected many times. A read error may be the cause here, since a much bigger clone is one base away. The chain joins TRBV4-1 to TRBJ2-7, with TRBD2 matching over 9 bases. Per germline, CDR1 MGHRA and CDR2 YSYEKL. This CDR3 has 17 residues. Trimming cost V 1 base and J 2 bases; bases outside gene matches: 9. CDR3 in amino acids: CASSQAPGLALAYEQYF. CDR3 DNA sequence: TGCGCCAGCAGCCAAGCTCCCGGACTAGCGCTCGCCTACGAGCAGTACTTC.

On this clonotype itself: This likely comes from a read error, as the CDR3 has no conserved phenylalanine or tryptophan at its end. In DNA form, the CDR3 reads TGCGCCAGCAGCTTGGGACAGGGGGACTCCAATGAGCAGTTCCTC. It yields the protein CASSLGQGDSNEQFL. V is TRBV5-1 and J is TRBJ2-1, with TRBD1 identical over 9 bases. Germline values: CDR1 SGHRS, CDR2 YFSETQ. Trimming took 0 bases from V and 6 from J; bases not matched to a gene: 4. This CDR3 spans 15 amino acids.

This clonotype was seen ten or more times. The rearrangement joins TRBV5-8 to TRBJ2-1; the match to TRBD2 covers 8 bases. Trimming at V came to 4 bases and at J to 6 bases, leaving 6 bases not matched to a gene. The CDR3 consists of 14 residues. Germline V lookup: CDR1 SGHTS, CDR2 YDEGEE. DNA for the CDR3: TGTGCCAGCAGCCCCCGGGAGGGGTCCAATGAGCAGTTCTTC. Translated: CASSPREGSNEQFF.

This clonotype is termed medium-sized. V usage is TRBV20-1 and J usage is TRBJ2-3; 10 nucleotides line up with TRBD2. The CDR3 is 16 residues long. J gave up 7 bases and V 0 bases, and 10 bases lay outside the gene matches. Germline values: CDR1 DFQATT, CDR2 SNEGSKA (reference sequence). The CDR3: CSARDPAGGPNHTQYF. As DNA, the CDR3 is TGCAGTGCTAGAGATCCAGCGGGAGGGCCGAATCATACGCAGTATTTT.

This clonotype ranks as medium-sized. The gene calls are TRBV29-1 and TRBJ2-3; D is unresolved. V was pared by 3 bases and J by 2 bases, with 9 bases between. Germline-derived CDR1 and CDR2 are SQVTM and ANQGSEA. This CDR3 region has 13 residues. The CDR3 loop reads CSVDSGFTDTQYF. Written as DNA, the CDR3 is TGCAGCGTTGACTCGGGTTTCACAGATACGCAGTATTTT.

The chain couples TRBV6-2 or TRBV6-3 to TRBJ2-5, with D hard to call. Deletions cut 8 bases from V and 3 bases from J, with 13 bases between. This CDR3 is 13 amino acids long. CDR1 is MNHEY and CDR2 is SVGEGT in the germline V gene. CDR3 nucleotides: TGTGCCAGCTCCGAGGACGAGAAAGAGACCCAGTACTTC. Its protein product is CASSEDEKETQYF.

The chain combines TRBV20-1 with TRBJ1-4; D uncertain. V was trimmed by 6 bases and J by 3 bases, leaving 14 bases between them. CDR1 DFQATT and CDR2 SNEGSKA come from the germline V gene (reference sequence). The CDR3 length is 14 residues. This CDR3 reads CSAPLTQPNEKLFF. The CDR3 DNA reads as TGCAGTGCCCCCTTGACTCAACCTAATGAAAAACTGTTTTTT.

Notes on this clonotype: A read error is likely, as this CDR3 ends without the conserved phenylalanine or tryptophan. The DNA is left out, because the CDR3 cannot be placed on it with certainty; the CDR3 is given as TCRdb lists it. V is TRBV5-1 and J is TRBJ1-1. Per the germline V gene, CDR1 is SGHRS and CDR2 is YFSETQ. The CDR3 region is 12 residues in length, termini included. CDR3 protein: CASSFRGTEASS.

With regard to this clonotype: It is unclear where the CDR3 begins or ends on the DNA, so no DNA is shown, and the CDR3 is as TCRdb lists it. The V call is TRBV9, the J call TRBJ2-7; the table's TRBD1 call for D was not verified on the DNA. Germline values: CDR1 SGDLS, CDR2 YYNGEE. The CDR3 length equals 15 residues, ends included. CDR3 residues: CASSVGTGATGELYF.

This clonotype was seen a few times. The CDR3 DNA follows: TGCGCCAGCGGGACACCTAACACCGGGGAGCTGTTTTTT. It yields the protein CASGTPNTGELFF. This chain uses TRBV10-1 with TRBJ2-2; TRBD1 might be the D (6 bases). V lost 8 bases and J 2 bases, leaving 9 bases between the germline ends. Germline assignment: CDR1 WNHNN and CDR2 SYGVQD (reference sequence). The CDR3 has 13 residues.

Turning to this clonotype: Without the conserved terminal phenylalanine or tryptophan, this CDR3 likely stems from a read error. It is unclear where the CDR3 begins or ends on the DNA, so no DNA is shown, and the CDR3 is as TCRdb lists it. This sequence joins TRBV9 and TRBJ2-5; the table names TRBD1, a call not compared with the DNA. The CDR3 contains 17 residues when both ends are counted. In germline, CDR1 is SGDLS, CDR2 YYNGEE. The CDR3 reads CASSVGDNPAYGYTFGS.

This clonotype counts as medium-sized (0.01 to 0.1%). The rearrangement uses TRBV19 and TRBJ2-1; D remains unclear. This CDR3 region has 14 residues. Trimming removed 3 bases at V and 1 base at J, with 7 bases between. In germline, CDR1 is LNHDA, CDR2 SQIVND (reference sequence). CDR3: CASSIRVSYNEQFF. CDR3 DNA sequence: TGTGCCAGTAGTATTAGGGTTTCCTACAATGAGCAGTTCTTC. Filled out from reference TRBV19 and TRBJ2-1, the complete variable domain reads DGGITQSPKYLFRKEGQNVTLSCEQNLNHDAMYWYRQDPGQGLRLIYYSQIVNDFQKGDIAEGYSVSREKKESFPLTVTSAQKNPTAFYLCASSIRVSYNEQFFGPGTRLTVL.

This clonotype appeared a few times. The chain joins TRBV19 to TRBJ1-5, with a weak D call TRBD1 (5 bases). The germline gives CDR1 LNHDA, CDR2 SQIVND (reference sequence). Trimming took off 8 bases at V and 6 bases at J, with 11 bases between the two ends. The length of the CDR3 is 12 residues. The CDR3 region has the DNA TGTGCCAGTGGGGCCAGGGTTCAGCCCCAGCATTTT. Translated, it gives CASGARVQPQHF.

For this clonotype: A single base separates this from a much larger clone, so it may be a read error. In DNA form, the CDR3 reads TGTGCCAGCTCACCAAGAGGGACCAACTCCTACGGGCAGTACTTC. Amino acids: CASSPRGTNSYGQYF. This chain connects TRBV18 to TRBJ2-7; D might be TRBD1 or TRBD2, each matching 5 bases. The CDR3 has 15 residues. Germline assignment: CDR1 KGHSH and CDR2 LQKENI.

This clonotype has ten or more counts. This chain uses TRBV3-1 with TRBJ2-1; D unclear. This CDR3 has 14 amino acids. Between the trimmed V and J ends, which lost 4 bases and 4 bases, there was a span of 11 bases. Germline CDR1 and CDR2: LGHDT and YNNKEL (reference sequence). In nucleotides, the CDR3 is TGTGCCAGCAGCCTCAACCTAGGGTACAATGAGCAGTTCTTC. The encoded protein is CASSLNLGYNEQFF.

This clonotype appeared many times. This chain links TRBV19 with TRBJ1-1; D unclear. There are 14 residues in the CDR3. V lost 7 bases and J lost 0, with 12 bases in between. CDR1 and CDR2 (germline): LNHDA, SQIVND (reference sequence). This chain's CDR3 is CASTLGRVNTEAFF. The CDR3 DNA reads as TGTGCCAGTACCTTAGGGAGGGTGAACACTGAAGCTTTCTTT.

This rearrangement joins TRBV6-4 to TRBJ1-2; 9 bases map to TRBD1. This CDR3 contains 16 residues. With V trimmed by 3 bases and J by 4 bases, 9 bases remained unmatched. Germline V gene data show CDR1 as MRHNA and CDR2 as SNTAGT. The chain's CDR3 is CASSDYWDRDVYGYTF. The CDR3 coding sequence is TGTGCCAGCAGTGATTATTGGGACAGGGACGTCTATGGCTACACCTTC.

This clonotype was seen ten or more times. The rearrangement uses TRBV7-9 and TRBJ2-1; 8 nucleotides agree with TRBD1. J gave up 8 bases and V 5 bases, and 8 bases lay outside the gene matches. Germline loops: CDR1 SEHNR, CDR2 FQNEAQ (reference sequence). This CDR3 is 14 amino acids long. CDR3 region: CASSHGTGRHEQFF. CDR3 sequence (DNA): TGTGCCAGCAGCCACGGGACAGGAAGACATGAGCAGTTCTTC.

This chain uses TRBV27 with TRBJ1-5, with D tentatively TRBD1 (5 bases). The CDR3 runs 12 residues. Germline CDR1 and CDR2: MNHEY and SMNVEV (reference sequence). With 7 bases removed from V and 14 bases from J, the gap between germline ends came to 18 bases. CDR3 residues: CASTLRQGYEHF. The CDR3 DNA reads as TGTGCCAGCACCCTGCGGCAGGGTTACGAGCATTTT.

Remarks on this clonotype: An end of the junction does not agree with germline; a read error may underlie this. V and J are TRBV9 and TRBJ2-1; no clear D. The CDR3 is made up of 15 amino acids. The V gene's germline CDR1 is SGDLS and CDR2 YYNGEE. CDR3: CASSVDLGRCHEQFF. CDR3 sequence (DNA): TGTGCCAGCAGTGTAGATCTCGGTAGGTGCCATGAGCAGTTCTTC.